The rows below give T cell receptor beta chains drawn from one sample of a study of blood T cell repertoires in COVID-19. Using immunoSEQ multiplex PCR, the repertoire was profiled, and TCRdb retains in-frame clones only, with some absent. The data contain 150,000 to 200,000 clones, around four fifths of them seen just once; the ten biggest clones take up about an eighth. The sample taken for sequencing was PBMCs or T cells enriched from blood (not recorded which). Receptor source: a woman between 55 and 75 years old who had recovered from COVID-19. Both conserved end residues are part of each CDR3. The order of the fields is D gene, J gene, V gene, clone size, CDR3 protein, CDR3 DNA. The D gene is left open where the match is weak. Size values are once, few and many counts, or a class for expanded clones, and some rows have none.

D gene: -
J gene: TRBJ1-2
V gene: TRBV2
clone size: once
CDR3 protein: CASTIGPYGYTF
CDR3 DNA: TGTGCCAGCACCATTGGCCCCTATGGCTACACCTTC

D gene: -
J gene: TRBJ2-5
V gene: TRBV11-2
clone size: -
CDR3 protein: CASSLGNQETQYF
CDR3 DNA: TGTGCCAGCAGCTTAGGTAACCAAGAGACCCAGTACTTC

D gene: -
J gene: TRBJ1-1
V gene: TRBV2
clone size: once
CDR3 protein: CASMERATEAFF
CDR3 DNA: TGTGCCAGCATGGAGAGGGCCACTGAAGCTTTCTTT

D gene: TRBD1
J gene: TRBJ2-2
V gene: TRBV3-1/TRBV3-2
clone size: -
CDR3 protein: CASSQGIDRVTGELFF
CDR3 DNA: TGTGCCAGCAGCCAAGGAATTGACAGGGTCACCGGGGAGCTGTTTTTT

D gene: TRBD1
J gene: TRBJ1-1
V gene: TRBV19
clone size: -
CDR3 protein: CASSIHPGQAEAFF
CDR3 DNA: TGTGCCAGTAGTATCCATCCGGGACAGGCAGAAGCTTTCTTT

D gene: -
J gene: TRBJ1-2
V gene: TRBV30
clone size: once
CDR3 protein: CASRQPYGYTF
CDR3 DNA: TGTGCCTCCCGACAGCCCTATGGCTACACCTTC

D gene: -
J gene: TRBJ2-2
V gene: TRBV11-2
clone size: -
CDR3 protein: CASSLASGNVAGELFF
CDR3 DNA: TGTGCCAGCAGCTTAGCGTCGGGGAATGTAGCCGGGGAGCTGTTTTTT

D gene: -
J gene: TRBJ1-1
V gene: TRBV2
clone size: few
CDR3 protein: CASSRGTNTEAFF
CDR3 DNA: TGTGCCAGCAGCCGGGGGACGAACACTGAAGCTTTCTTT

D gene: -
J gene: TRBJ2-2
V gene: TRBV11-2
clone size: -
CDR3 protein: CASSSSGTTNTGELFF
CDR3 DNA: TGTGCCAGCAGCTCCTCCGGGACAACGAACACCGGGGAGCTGTTTTTT

D gene: -
J gene: TRBJ2-2
V gene: TRBV2
clone size: few
CDR3 protein: CASRMGPSGELFF
CDR3 DNA: TGTGCCAGCAGGATGGGGCCTTCCGGGGAGCTGTTTTTT

D gene: -
J gene: TRBJ1-1
V gene: TRBV2
clone size: -
CDR3 protein: CASSGEGVSTEAFF
CDR3 DNA: TGTGCCAGCAGTGGGGAGGGAGTATCCACTGAAGCTTTCTTT

D gene: -
J gene: TRBJ2-2
V gene: TRBV4-1
clone size: once
CDR3 protein: CASSLRTFGTGELFF
CDR3 DNA: TGCGCCAGCAGCCTACGGACATTTGGCACCGGGGAGCTGTTTTTT

D gene: -
J gene: TRBJ2-5
V gene: TRBV10-1
clone size: -
CDR3 protein: CASSDEETQYF
CDR3 DNA: TGCGCCAGCAGTGACGAGGAGACCCAGTACTTC

D gene: TRBD1
J gene: TRBJ2-6
V gene: TRBV5-4
clone size: -
CDR3 protein: CASSLPAGGAQGANVLTF
CDR3 DNA: TGTGCCAGCAGCTTGCCGGCAGGGGGTGCCCAGGGGGCCAACGTCCTGACTTTC

D gene: -
J gene: TRBJ2-5
V gene: TRBV10-3
clone size: -
CDR3 protein: CAISRDPQETQYF
CDR3 DNA: TGTGCCATCAGCAGGGATCCCCAAGAGACCCAGTACTTC

D gene: -
J gene: TRBJ2-2
V gene: TRBV20-1
clone size: -
CDR3 protein: CSASLGGSTGELFF
CDR3 DNA: TGCAGTGCTAGTCTAGGCGGAAGCACCGGGGAGCTGTTTTTT

D gene: -
J gene: TRBJ1-3
V gene: TRBV9
clone size: -
CDR3 protein: CASSVVGARSGNTIYF
CDR3 DNA: TGTGCCAGCAGCGTAGTGGGGGCTCGGTCTGGAAACACCATATATTTT

D gene: TRBD1
J gene: TRBJ2-2
V gene: TRBV30
clone size: few
CDR3 protein: CAWRNRGVNTGELFF
CDR3 DNA: TGTGCCTGGAGGAACAGGGGGGTTAACACCGGGGAGCTGTTTTTT

D gene: TRBD1
J gene: TRBJ2-7
V gene: TRBV19
clone size: -
CDR3 protein: CASSMGQFYEQYF
CDR3 DNA: TGTGCCAGTAGCATGGGACAGTTCTACGAGCAGTACTTC

D gene: TRBD1
J gene: TRBJ2-7
V gene: TRBV2
clone size: -
CDR3 protein: CASSRDREFYEQYF
CDR3 DNA: TGTGCCAGCAGCCGGGACAGGGAGTTCTACGAGCAGTACTTC

D gene: -
J gene: TRBJ2-7
V gene: TRBV10-1
clone size: -
CDR3 protein: CASSEGGSYEQYF
CDR3 DNA: TGCGCCAGCAGTGAAGGCGGCTCCTACGAGCAGTACTTC

D gene: -
J gene: TRBJ2-5
V gene: TRBV13
clone size: -
CDR3 protein: CASSLRRLGETQYF
CDR3 DNA: TGTGCCAGCAGCTTAAGGAGGCTCGGGGAGACCCAGTACTTC

D gene: TRBD2
J gene: TRBJ2-5
V gene: TRBV30
clone size: -
CDR3 protein: CAWSELAGLQETQYF
CDR3 DNA: TGTGCCTGGAGCGAGCTAGCGGGCCTCCAAGAGACCCAGTACTTC

D gene: TRBD1
J gene: TRBJ1-1
V gene: TRBV18
clone size: -
CDR3 protein: CASSPRTGVSRNTEAFF
CDR3 DNA: TGTGCCAGCTCACCGCGGACAGGGGTGAGTCGGAACACTGAAGCTTTCTTT

D gene: TRBD2
J gene: TRBJ2-5
V gene: TRBV10-1
clone size: -
CDR3 protein: CASSDGLASGETQYF
CDR3 DNA: TGCGCCAGCAGTGATGGACTAGCATCCGGGGAGACCCAGTACTTC

D gene: TRBD1
J gene: TRBJ1-2
V gene: TRBV6-5
clone size: -
CDR3 protein: CASRTGEAGYTF
CDR3 DNA: TGTGCCAGCAGGACAGGGGAGGCTGGCTACACCTTC

D gene: -
J gene: TRBJ1-3
V gene: TRBV14
clone size: -
CDR3 protein: CASSQGPPSGNTIYF
CDR3 DNA: TGTGCCAGCAGCCAAGGGCCGCCCTCTGGAAACACCATATATTTT

D gene: TRBD2
J gene: TRBJ2-1
V gene: TRBV5-1
clone size: -
CDR3 protein: CASSRLAGGEQFF
CDR3 DNA: TGCGCCAGCAGCCGACTAGCGGGGGGCGAGCAGTTCTTC

D gene: -
J gene: TRBJ2-1
V gene: TRBV28
clone size: -
CDR3 protein: CATEGVVSGNEQFF
CDR3 DNA: TGTGCCACCGAGGGGGTAGTTTCTGGCAATGAGCAGTTCTTC

D gene: -
J gene: TRBJ2-2
V gene: TRBV5-4
clone size: -
CDR3 protein: CASSLPGRTGELFF
CDR3 DNA: TGTGCCAGCAGCTTGCCGGGAAGAACCGGGGAGCTGTTTTTT

D gene: TRBD1
J gene: TRBJ2-1
V gene: TRBV9
clone size: -
CDR3 protein: CASSYQTGDRNEQFF
CDR3 DNA: TGTGCCAGCAGCTATCAGACAGGGGATAGGAATGAGCAGTTCTTC

D gene: -
J gene: TRBJ2-3
V gene: TRBV27
clone size: -
CDR3 protein: CASSLVAGNTDTQYF
CDR3 DNA: TGTGCCAGCAGTTTAGTGGCGGGGAACACAGATACGCAGTATTTT

D gene: TRBD1
J gene: TRBJ1-2
V gene: TRBV19
clone size: few
CDR3 protein: CASSMLGTDNYGYTF
CDR3 DNA: TGTGCCAGTAGTATGCTGGGGACAGACAACTATGGCTACACCTTC

D gene: -
J gene: TRBJ2-2
V gene: TRBV18
clone size: -
CDR3 protein: CASSPRGGTNTGELFF
CDR3 DNA: TGTGCCAGCTCACCACGAGGCGGAACGAACACCGGGGAGCTGTTTTTT

D gene: TRBD1
J gene: TRBJ1-5
V gene: TRBV9
clone size: -
CDR3 protein: CASSAGQGAGQPQHF
CDR3 DNA: TGTGCCAGCAGCGCCGGACAGGGGGCGGGTCAGCCCCAGCATTTT

D gene: -
J gene: TRBJ1-1
V gene: TRBV9
clone size: -
CDR3 protein: CASSVRSGDSEAFF
CDR3 DNA: TGTGCCAGCAGCGTACGGTCAGGGGATTCTGAAGCTTTCTTT

D gene: -
J gene: TRBJ2-1
V gene: TRBV5-1
clone size: -
CDR3 protein: CASSPPFGRNNEQFF
CDR3 DNA: TGCGCCAGCAGCCCCCCATTTGGGCGCAACAATGAGCAGTTCTTC

D gene: -
J gene: TRBJ1-1
V gene: TRBV4-1
clone size: -
CDR3 protein: CASSPQGSVNTEAFF
CDR3 DNA: TGCGCCAGCAGCCCCCAGGGGTCAGTGAACACTGAAGCTTTCTTT

D gene: TRBD1
J gene: TRBJ1-2
V gene: TRBV19
clone size: -
CDR3 protein: CASSIGGGPTSSGYTF
CDR3 DNA: TGTGCCAGTAGTATAGGAGGGGGCCCCACATCTAGCGGCTACACCTTC

D gene: TRBD2
J gene: TRBJ2-1
V gene: TRBV5-1
clone size: -
CDR3 protein: CASSWSGGAANEQFF
CDR3 DNA: TGCGCCAGCAGCTGGAGCGGGGGGGCCGCCAATGAGCAGTTCTTC

D gene: TRBD2
J gene: TRBJ2-1
V gene: TRBV4-1
clone size: many
CDR3 protein: CASSHLAGGRYNEQFF
CDR3 DNA: TGCGCCAGCAGCCATCTAGCGGGGGGGAGATACAATGAGCAGTTCTTC

D gene: TRBD2
J gene: TRBJ2-3
V gene: TRBV19
clone size: -
CDR3 protein: CASSTSGSNTDTQYF
CDR3 DNA: TGTGCCAGTAGTACAAGCGGGAGCAACACAGATACGCAGTATTTT

D gene: TRBD2
J gene: TRBJ2-2
V gene: TRBV11-2
clone size: -
CDR3 protein: CASSAGLVGGELFF
CDR3 DNA: TGTGCCAGCAGCGCCGGACTAGTTGGCGGGGAGCTGTTTTTT

D gene: TRBD1
J gene: TRBJ1-2
V gene: TRBV19
clone size: -
CDR3 protein: CASTPTGGDGYTF
CDR3 DNA: TGTGCCAGTACCCCGACAGGGGGCGATGGCTACACCTTC

D gene: TRBD1
J gene: TRBJ1-2
V gene: TRBV28
clone size: -
CDR3 protein: CASSLFPETGNYGYTF
CDR3 DNA: TGTGCCAGCAGTCTCTTTCCCGAGACAGGGAACTATGGCTACACCTTC

D gene: TRBD2
J gene: TRBJ2-7
V gene: TRBV9
clone size: -
CDR3 protein: CASSPRTSGNFVHEQYF
CDR3 DNA: TGTGCCAGCAGCCCACGGACTAGCGGGAACTTCGTCCACGAGCAGTACTTC

D gene: -
J gene: TRBJ2-7
V gene: TRBV2
clone size: -
CDR3 protein: CASVEGISYEQYF
CDR3 DNA: TGTGCCAGCGTGGAGGGAATCTCCTACGAGCAGTACTTC

D gene: TRBD1
J gene: TRBJ1-1
V gene: TRBV6-5
clone size: -
CDR3 protein: CATYEGALGTEAFF
CDR3 DNA: TGTGCCACCTACGAGGGGGCATTGGGCACTGAAGCTTTCTTT

D gene: -
J gene: TRBJ1-4
V gene: TRBV7-3
clone size: -
CDR3 protein: CASSTSFGEKLFF
CDR3 DNA: TGTGCCAGCAGCACATCCTTTGGCGAAAAACTGTTTTTT

D gene: TRBD2
J gene: TRBJ2-1
V gene: TRBV5-1
clone size: -
CDR3 protein: CASSLGLAGGNEQFF
CDR3 DNA: TGCGCCAGCAGCTTGGGGCTAGCGGGAGGGAATGAGCAGTTCTTC

D gene: TRBD2
J gene: TRBJ2-3
V gene: TRBV20-1
clone size: -
CDR3 protein: CSASPGGGIDTQYF
CDR3 DNA: TGCAGTGCCAGTCCCGGCGGGGGGATAGATACGCAGTATTTT

D gene: TRBD1
J gene: TRBJ2-1
V gene: TRBV4-1
clone size: -
CDR3 protein: CASSQGQGPYNEQFF
CDR3 DNA: TGCGCCAGCAGCCAAGGACAGGGTCCCTACAATGAGCAGTTCTTC

D gene: TRBD1
J gene: TRBJ1-5
V gene: TRBV6-5
clone size: few
CDR3 protein: CASSPGTGYQPQHF
CDR3 DNA: TGTGCCAGCAGTCCCGGGACAGGCTATCAGCCCCAGCATTTT